This T cell receptor beta chain was profiled in a study of CD8 T cells in ankylosing spondylitis. By share of the sample, this clonotype is medium-sized. The antigen is unknown. Using quantitative 5'-RACE with molecular barcodes, the authors made TCR beta libraries. From the 5' RACE reads, TCRdb called clonotypes with MiXCR, one entry per CDR3 protein. In the table there are around 9,100 distinct CDR3 sequences, around 6% of which are singletons. Study results and caveats: There was reportedly significant enrichment of clones that were disease-linked in matched ankylosing spondylitis synovial fluid.

The sequence was obtained from a female donor with ankylosing spondylitis or in good health (not recorded which). Sequencing input: blood, either unsorted or a sorted T cell fraction (not recorded which).

CDR3 sequence: CASSLGQGLSYEQYF. The CDR3 coding sequence is TGTGCCAGCAGCCTAGGACAGGGGCTTTCTTACGAGCAGTACTTC. This chain uses TRBV9 with TRBJ2-7, with TRBD1 identical over 9 bases. Germline loops: CDR1 SGDLS, CDR2 YYNGEE. Trimming at V came to 4 bases and at J to 4 bases, leaving 9 bases not matched to a gene. The CDR3 has 15 amino acids.